The 3 T cell receptor beta chains given below trace back to one sample, sequenced in a study of Ad26.COV2.S vaccination and SARS-CoV-2 variants. The treatment denotes: around 19 received Ad26.COV2.S at low or high dose, single or two shots; several received placebo; per-sample allocation not given. Day 63 following the first vaccine or placebo injection was when the samples were taken. The table came from immunoSEQ multiplex PCR; TCRdb's copy has only in-frame clones and leaves some out. The sample contains hundreds of thousands of clones, 88% of which appear only once. The material was peripheral blood, obtained in a trial of Ad26.COV2.S vaccine versus placebo. All receptors come from a person between 18 and 65 years old who received the Ad26.COV2.S COVID-19 vaccine or a placebo.

The genes are TRBV9 and TRBJ2-7, with D perhaps TRBD1 or TRBD2 (6 bases each). V was pared by 3 bases and J by 4 bases, with 11 bases between. The CDR3 loop spans 13 amino acids. The germline gives CDR1 SGDLS, CDR2 YYNGEE. The CDR3 here is CASSEEGGYEQYF. The CDR3, as DNA: TGTGCCAGCAGCGAAGAAGGGGGGTACGAGCAGTACTTC. Based on the CDR3 plus reference TRBV9 and TRBJ2-7, the full variable domain is DSGVTQTPKHLITATGQRVTLRCSPRSGDLSVYWYQQSLDQGLQFLIQYYNGEERAKGNILERFSAQQFPDLHSELNLSSLELGDSALYFCASSEEGGYEQYFGPGTRLTVT.

The chain joins TRBV27 to TRBJ1-2, with TRBD1 matching 7 bases. With 5 bases clipped from V and 7 bases from J, the junction kept 10 bases outside the gene matches. The CDR3 covers 14 residues. The germline gives CDR1 MNHEY, CDR2 SMNVEV (reference sequence). The CDR3 region has the DNA TGTGCCAGCAGTCCGGACAGGCGGGGAGGTGGCTACACCTTC. This encodes CASSPDRRGGGYTF.

J is TRBJ1-5 and V is TRBV7-9; the match to TRBD1 covers 8 bases. V trimming: 7 bases; J trimming: 5 bases; junction bases outside the gene matches: 7. Germline V gene sequence: CDR1 SEHNR, CDR2 FQNEAQ (reference sequence). This CDR3 comprises 14 residues. CDR3 sequence (DNA): TGTGCCAGCACCGCCTCGGGACAGGATCAGCCCCAGCATTTT. It codes for CASTASGQDQPQHF.